A single sample is the source of the 25 T cell receptor beta chains below, sequenced in a study of siplizumab effects on memory and regulatory T cells. Measured with immunoSEQ multiplex PCR; TCRdb has only the in-frame clones, and not every one. In the table there are about 100,000 clones, more than 85% of which are singletons. Sequences were obtained from CD4+ T cells sorted from blood. Source of these receptors: a human donor in good health.

CDR3: CASSTFYGYTF. The CDR3 nucleotides read TGTGCCAGTAGCACCTTCTATGGCTACACCTTC. The chain couples TRBV19 to TRBJ1-2; D is undetermined. Germline V lookup: CDR1 LNHDA, CDR2 SQIVND (reference sequence). The CDR3 loop spans 11 amino acids. Trimming took off 6 bases at V and 4 bases at J, with 6 bases between the two ends.

This chain uses TRBV9 with TRBJ1-2, with D hard to call. V was cut by 0 bases and J by 2 bases, with 17 bases left in between. Per germline, CDR1 SGDLS and CDR2 YYNGEE. The CDR3 covers 17 residues. Here the CDR3 DNA reads TGTGCCAGCAGCGTAGAGGTACGGGGTAATACCAACTATGGCTACACCTTC. This gives the protein CASSVEVRGNTNYGYTF.

The CDR3 DNA reads as TGCGCCAGCAGTTACGAAGAGACCCAGTACTTC. Amino acid sequence: CASSYEETQYF. The rearrangement links TRBV5-1 to TRBJ2-5; no definite D call. Germline loops: CDR1 SGHRS, CDR2 YFSETQ. CDR3 size: 11 residues. V was pared by 5 bases and J by 3 bases, with 5 bases between. The whole variable domain, filled in from reference TRBV5-1 and TRBJ2-5, reads KAGVTQTPRYLIKTRGQQVTLSCSPISGHRSVSWYQQTPGQGLQFLFEYFSETQRNKGNFPGRFSGRQFSNSRSEMNVSTLELGDSALYLCASSYEETQYFGPGTRLLVL.

This sequence joins TRBV6-5 and TRBJ2-7; unclear D gene. The ends were cut back, 0 bases at V and 7 bases at J, with 10 bases in the middle. Germline-derived CDR1 and CDR2 are MNHEY and SVGAGI. The CDR3 covers 13 residues. The CDR3 nucleotides are TGTGCCAGCAGTTACTCGAGAGGTATGGAGCAGTACTTC. The encoded protein is CASSYSRGMEQYF.

The gene calls are TRBV18 and TRBJ1-1, with TRBD1 matching over 7 bases. In germline, CDR1 is KGHSH, CDR2 LQKENI. The ends lost 2 bases at V and 5 bases at J; junction bases unmatched: 5. The CDR3 runs 14 residues. CDR3 amino acids: CASSPDQGGTEAFF. Here the CDR3 DNA reads TGTGCCAGCTCACCAGATCAGGGGGGAACTGAAGCTTTCTTT.

This clone appeared a single time. J is TRBJ2-5 and V is TRBV9; D may match TRBD1 or TRBD2 (5 bases each). V lost 0 bases and J 1 base, leaving 7 bases between the germline ends. The CDR3 covers 14 residues. Germline lookup yields CDR1 SGDLS and CDR2 YYNGEE. Here the CDR3 DNA reads TGTGCCAGCAGCGTAGGGGGGAGCCAAGAGACCCAGTACTTC. Protein product: CASSVGGSQETQYF.

The CDR3 region is CASSEIDREFSPLHF. In DNA form, the CDR3 reads TGTGCCAGCAGTGAGATAGACAGGGAGTTTTCACCCCTCCACTTT. V gene TRBV25-1 combines with J gene TRBJ1-6; 7 bases are a match to TRBD1. V was pared by 3 bases and J by 9 bases, with 8 bases of the junction left unmatched. The CDR3 has 15 amino acids. Germline V gives CDR1 MGHDK, CDR2 SYGVNS.

This chain connects TRBV15 to TRBJ2-3, with D possibly TRBD1 on 6 matching bases. Germline V gives CDR1 LNHNV, CDR2 YYDKDF (reference sequence). The CDR3 is made up of 16 amino acids. V was pared by 1 base and J by 1 base, with 12 bases between. The chain's CDR3 is CATSRGNRAGTDTQYF. The CDR3 nucleotides are TGTGCCACCAGCAGAGGGAACAGGGCTGGCACAGATACGCAGTATTTT.

V gene TRBV6-1 combines with J gene TRBJ2-3; D is unclear. CDR1 is MNHNS and CDR2 is SASEGT in the germline V gene. This CDR3 is built from 13 residues. V was trimmed by 1 base and J by 5 bases, leaving 7 bases between them. This chain's CDR3 is CASSEEIQDTQYF. Written as DNA, the CDR3 is TGTGCCAGCAGTGAAGAGATACAAGATACGCAGTATTTT.

The chain joins TRBV6-5 to TRBJ1-1; no clear D gene. The germline gives CDR1 MNHEY, CDR2 SVGAGI. V dropped 2 bases and J dropped 4 bases, with 8 bases sitting between them. CDR3 size: 13 residues. CDR3 loop: CASSYVGSTEAFF. In nucleotides, the CDR3 is TGTGCCAGCAGTTACGTAGGAAGCACTGAAGCTTTCTTT.

This clone was picked up one time. The chain combines TRBV19 with TRBJ2-7; 8 bases are shared with TRBD1. Trimming at V came to 3 bases and at J to 3 bases, leaving 7 bases not matched to a gene. The CDR3 spans 15 residues. Germline lookup yields CDR1 LNHDA and CDR2 SQIVND (reference sequence). Here the CDR3 reads CASSIAGGVFYEQYF. Written as DNA, the CDR3 is TGTGCCAGTAGTATCGCAGGGGGCGTTTTCTACGAGCAGTACTTC.

The chain couples TRBV30 to TRBJ1-5, with D perhaps matching TRBD1 (5 bases). Germline CDR1 is GTSNPN and CDR2 is SVGIG (reference sequence). The CDR3 has 14 residues. The V gene lost 0 bases and the J gene lost 5 bases, with 11 bases spanning the gap. In DNA form, the CDR3 reads TGTGCCTGGAGTGTCATAGGGGTGCATCAGCCCCAGCATTTT. Translated, it gives CAWSVIGVHQPQHF.

The genes are TRBV9 and TRBJ2-7, with 13 bases aligning to TRBD2. The CDR3 is 16 residues long. Looked up from germline, CDR1 is SGDLS and CDR2 is YYNGEE. V was pared by 4 bases and J by 6 bases, with 10 bases of the junction left unmatched. The CDR3 is CASSHGLAGVIGEQYF. DNA of the CDR3: TGTGCCAGCAGCCACGGACTAGCGGGGGTAATCGGCGAGCAGTACTTC.

The rearrangement links TRBV13 to TRBJ2-2, with D perhaps TRBD2 (5 bases). Germline V gene data show CDR1 as PRHDT and CDR2 as FYEKMQ (reference sequence). Trimming cost V 5 bases and J 4 bases, with 14 bases left between them. CDR3 length: 15 residues. This CDR3 is CASSLPPGGTGELFF. The CDR3 region has the DNA TGTGCCAGCAGCCTTCCTCCCGGAGGCACCGGGGAGCTGTTTTTT.

The gene calls are TRBV7-8 and TRBJ2-3; 7 nucleotides match TRBD1. With V trimmed by 5 bases and J by 4 bases, 15 bases remained unmatched. This CDR3 has 17 amino acids. Per germline, CDR1 SGHVS and CDR2 FQNEAQ. CDR3 sequence (DNA): TGTGCCAGCAGCCCTCCATCTAGGGGGCGTATGGCAGATACGCAGTATTTT. Its translation is CASSPPSRGRMADTQYF.

The chain recombines TRBV4-1 with TRBJ1-1; unclear D gene. Germline CDR1 is MGHRA and CDR2 is YSYEKL. The ends were cut back, 0 bases at V and 2 bases at J, with 13 bases in the middle. This CDR3 has 16 amino acids. The CDR3 loop is CASSQDWAPTNTEAFF. The CDR3 DNA reads TGCGCCAGCAGCCAAGATTGGGCACCTACAAACACTGAAGCTTTCTTT.

Only one count was recorded for this clone. The chain links TRBV28 to TRBJ2-7; D remains ambiguous. Germline V gene lookup returns CDR1 MDHEN and CDR2 SYDVKM. V dropped 4 bases and J dropped 0 bases, with 13 bases sitting between them. The CDR3 has 15 amino acids. CDR3: CASSSFRSSSYEQYF. CDR3 sequence (DNA): TGTGCCAGCAGTTCCTTCAGAAGCAGCTCCTACGAGCAGTACTTC.

The chain couples TRBV5-1 to TRBJ1-5, with D unresolved. The V end lost 0 bases, the J end lost 7 bases, and 14 bases lay between the germline ends. Germline CDR1 reads SGHRS; CDR2 reads YFSETQ. The CDR3 is 15 amino acids. The CDR3 nucleotides read TGCGCCAGCAGCTTGGCCGGGGAGTTCGGGCAGCCCCAGCATTTT. Translating it yields CASSLAGEFGQPQHF. The full variable domain, its missing parts supplied by reference TRBV5-1 and TRBJ1-5, is KAGVTQTPRYLIKTRGQQVTLSCSPISGHRSVSWYQQTPGQGLQFLFEYFSETQRNKGNFPGRFSGRQFSNSRSEMNVSTLELGDSALYLCASSLAGEFGQPQHFGDGTRLSIL.

The chain is built from TRBV9 and TRBJ1-2; unclear D gene. V was pared by 3 bases and J by 0 bases, with 12 bases between. This CDR3 is built from 15 residues. Germline-derived CDR1 and CDR2 are SGDLS and YYNGEE. The chain's CDR3 is CASSARTEANYGYTF. The CDR3 nucleotides read TGTGCCAGCAGCGCCCGGACGGAAGCTAACTATGGCTACACCTTC.

The rearrangement joins TRBV9 to TRBJ2-1; D possibly matches TRBD1 or TRBD2 (5 bases each). This CDR3 region has 15 residues. CDR1 SGDLS and CDR2 YYNGEE come from the germline V gene. The V gene lost 3 bases and the J gene lost 8 bases, with 18 bases spanning the gap. The CDR3, as DNA: TGTGCCAGCAGCGCCGGGACCCTTGCGGGCCATGAGCAGTTCTTC. Amino acid sequence: CASSAGTLAGHEQFF.

This sequence joins TRBV29-1 and TRBJ1-1, with D perhaps matching TRBD1 (5 bases). Trimming removed 4 bases from V and 1 base from J, with 10 bases in between. The CDR3 is 13 amino acids. Germline V gene lookup returns CDR1 SQVTM and CDR2 ANQGSEA. CDR3 DNA: TGCAGCGTTGCCGGGGCGGCGAACACTGAAGCTTTCTTT. Amino acids: CSVAGAANTEAFF.

V usage is TRBV28 and J usage is TRBJ2-7; 8 nucleotides align to TRBD2. This CDR3 spans 15 amino acids. Germline V gives CDR1 MDHEN, CDR2 SYDVKM. V trimming: 7 bases; J trimming: 4 bases; junction bases outside the gene matches: 12. DNA for the CDR3: TGTGCCAGCAATAAGGTCGCGGGGGGCTTTTACGAGCAGTACTTC. Its protein product is CASNKVAGGFYEQYF.

CDR3 sequence reads: CASRPRLEGEQFF. Written as DNA, the CDR3 is TGTGCCAGCAGACCTAGACTAGAGGGTGAGCAGTTCTTC. This rearrangement joins TRBV7-3 to TRBJ2-1, with D tentatively TRBD2 (6 bases). Trimming shortened V by 6 bases and J by 9 bases, and 15 bases separated the two germline ends. CDR3 size: 13 residues. The germline gives CDR1 SGHTA, CDR2 FQGTGA.

The chain combines TRBV28 with TRBJ2-6; D is unresolved. Trimming cost V 9 bases and J 1 base, with 16 bases left between them. Germline assignment: CDR1 MDHEN and CDR2 SYDVKM. The CDR3 is made up of 16 amino acids. The DNA of the CDR3 is TGTGCCAGTAACAACCGCGAGTTTTCTGGGGCCAACGTCCTGACTTTC. It is translated as CASNNREFSGANVLTF.

V and J are TRBV5-1 and TRBJ2-4; possible D gene TRBD2, 6 bases. Looked up from germline, CDR1 is SGHRS and CDR2 is YFSETQ. V was trimmed by 4 bases and J by 0 bases, leaving 23 bases between them. The CDR3 has 19 residues. CDR3 sequence: CASSPESWVGGEAKNIQYF. The CDR3 DNA follows: TGCGCCAGCAGCCCGGAATCTTGGGTAGGAGGGGAAGCCAAAAACATTCAGTACTTC.